A selection of T cell receptor beta chains follows, all from one sample in a study of identifying expanded T cells in peripheral blood. Sequencing used immunoSEQ multiplex PCR; TCRdb keeps in-frame clones, though not all of them. The sample contains about 91,000 clones, approximately 91% of which appear only once. Source material: blood. These receptors originate from a person aged 18-70 years in good health. The CDR3 runs from the conserved cysteine through the conserved F or W. The D gene is left open where the match is weak. Size values are once, few and many counts, or a class for expanded clones, and some rows have none.

D: TRBD1
size: NA
J: TRBJ2-7
V: TRBV5-4
DNA: TGTGCCAGCAGCTTTAGACAGGGTGGGGCCTACGAGCAGTACTTC
CDR3: CASSFRQGGAYEQYF

D: NA
size: NA
J: TRBJ2-5
V: TRBV11-2
DNA: TGTGCCAGCAGCTTAGGAGGGACCTTCGGAGAGACCCAGTACTTC
CDR3: CASSLGGTFGETQYF

D: NA
size: NA
J: TRBJ1-3
V: TRBV5-6
DNA: TGTGCCAGCAGCCCTGAAGGGGCAGGGGGAAACACCATATATTTT
CDR3: CASSPEGAGGNTIYF

D: TRBD1
size: once
J: TRBJ1-4
V: TRBV18
DNA: TGTGCCAGCGGGGGGGACAGCTCAACTAATGAAAAACTGTTTTTT
CDR3: CASGGDSSTNEKLFF

D: TRBD1
size: NA
J: TRBJ1-3
V: TRBV28
DNA: TGTGCCAGCAGTTCTGGACAGGGCCCCTCTGGAAACACCATATATTTT
CDR3: CASSSGQGPSGNTIYF

D: TRBD2
size: NA
J: TRBJ2-5
V: TRBV7-7
DNA: TGTGCCAGCAGCTTACAGAGGGCTAGCGGGGGGGTACAGACCCAGTACTTC
CDR3: CASSLQRASGGVQTQYF

D: TRBD1
size: NA
J: TRBJ1-2
V: TRBV6-5
DNA: TGTGCCAGCAGTTACTCGACACAGGGGTATGGCTACACCTTC
CDR3: CASSYSTQGYGYTF

D: NA
size: NA
J: TRBJ2-6
V: TRBV5-8
DNA: TGTGCCAGCAGCTTGGTTACAGGGATGGACTCTGGGGCCAACGTCCTGACTTTC
CDR3: CASSLVTGMDSGANVLTF

D: NA
size: NA
J: TRBJ2-2
V: TRBV29-1
DNA: TGCAGCGTTGATGCGGGGACCTCCCTGGGAAGCGGGGAGCTGTTTTTT
CDR3: CSVDAGTSLGSGELFF

D: NA
size: few
J: TRBJ1-5
V: TRBV18
DNA: TGTGCCAGCTCACCAGCAGGATCGGAGCAGCCCCAGCATTTT
CDR3: CASSPAGSEQPQHF

D: NA
size: NA
J: TRBJ2-3
V: TRBV2
DNA: TGTGCCCCCAGCGGGTATAGCACAGATACGCAGTATTTT
CDR3: CAPSGYSTDTQYF

D: TRBD1
size: NA
J: TRBJ2-5
V: TRBV5-1
DNA: TGCGCCAGCAGCACAGGGGTGCAAGAGACCCAGTACTTC
CDR3: CASSTGVQETQYF

D: TRBD2
size: NA
J: TRBJ2-7
V: TRBV11-3
DNA: TGTGCCAGCAGCTTAAGGCTAGCGGACACATACGAGCAGTACTTC
CDR3: CASSLRLADTYEQYF

D: NA
size: NA
J: TRBJ1-5
V: TRBV28
DNA: TGTGCCAGCAGTTTGGGCAGTAGCAATCAGCCCCAGCATTTT
CDR3: CASSLGSSNQPQHF

D: NA
size: NA
J: TRBJ2-7
V: TRBV5-4
DNA: TGTGCCAGCGGGGGGCCCTACGAGCAGTACTTC
CDR3: CASGGPYEQYF

D: TRBD1
size: NA
J: TRBJ1-1
V: TRBV30
DNA: TGTGCCTGGAGTCGTGCAGGGGGCACTGAAGCTTTCTTT
CDR3: CAWSRAGGTEAFF

D: NA
size: NA
J: TRBJ2-3
V: TRBV11-3
DNA: TGTGCCAGCAGCTTAGGGAGTGGGGAAACAGATACGCAGTATTTT
CDR3: CASSLGSGETDTQYF

D: TRBD1
size: NA
J: TRBJ1-4
V: TRBV10-1
DNA: TGCGCCAGCAGAGAGACTTATGGGACAGAAAGGAGTGAAAAACTGTTTTTT
CDR3: CASRETYGTERSEKLFF

D: TRBD1
size: NA
J: TRBJ2-7
V: TRBV5-1
DNA: TGCGCCAGCAGCTACCGGATCACCGGGACAGGGTTCCACGAGCAGTACTTC
CDR3: CASSYRITGTGFHEQYF

D: NA
size: NA
J: TRBJ1-3
V: TRBV7-2
DNA: TGTGCCAGCAGCGATGACATAGGAAACACCATATATTTT
CDR3: CASSDDIGNTIYF

D: NA
size: NA
J: TRBJ2-2
V: TRBV9
DNA: TGTGCCAGCAGCCTCGGGACATCCGGGGAGCTGTTTTTT
CDR3: CASSLGTSGELFF

D: TRBD2
size: NA
J: TRBJ2-5
V: TRBV6-1
DNA: TGTGCCAGCAGTGAATTTAGCGGGGGGCAAGAGACCCAGTACTTC
CDR3: CASSEFSGGQETQYF

D: NA
size: NA
J: TRBJ2-5
V: TRBV11-1
DNA: TGTGCCAGCAGCTCCACAGGATTCGAGACCCAGTACTTC
CDR3: CASSSTGFETQYF

D: NA
size: once
J: TRBJ2-5
V: TRBV5-5
DNA: TGTGCCAGCAGCTTGAATTTATGGGGGAGGGAGACCCAGTACTTC
CDR3: CASSLNLWGRETQYF

D: NA
size: NA
J: TRBJ1-6
V: TRBV27
DNA: TGTGCCAGCAGTTCCCTGACCAGAATCTCACCCCTCCACTTT
CDR3: CASSSLTRISPLHF

D: TRBD1
size: medium-sized
J: TRBJ1-5
V: TRBV4-2
DNA: TGTGCCAGCAGCCATGGTGACAGGGAGGATAAGCCCCAGCATTTT
CDR3: CASSHGDREDKPQHF

D: NA
size: NA
J: TRBJ2-7
V: TRBV5-6
DNA: TGTGCCAGCGGGCCTGTGGAGGCCGCCTACGAGCAGTACTTC
CDR3: CASGPVEAAYEQYF

D: TRBD2
size: NA
J: TRBJ2-2
V: TRBV2
DNA: TGTGCCAGCAGTGGACTAGCGGGGGACACCGGGGAGCTGTTTTTT
CDR3: CASSGLAGDTGELFF

D: TRBD1
size: NA
J: TRBJ2-5
V: TRBV7-9
DNA: TGTGCCAGCAGCTTAGCGGGACAGGGGAGGGCCCAAGAGACCCAGTACTTC
CDR3: CASSLAGQGRAQETQYF

D: TRBD1
size: NA
J: TRBJ1-4
V: TRBV9
DNA: TGTGCCAGCAGCGTAGGGACAGGGTACGAAAAACTGTTTTTT
CDR3: CASSVGTGYEKLFF

D: NA
size: once
J: TRBJ2-1
V: TRBV19
DNA: TGTGCCAGTAGTATAGATTTGGGTCCTGAGCAGTTCTTC
CDR3: CASSIDLGPEQFF

D: NA
size: NA
J: TRBJ1-1
V: TRBV29-1
DNA: TGCAGTGCTGACGAGGGGACCTACACTGAAGCTTTCTTT
CDR3: CSADEGTYTEAFF

D: NA
size: NA
J: TRBJ2-7
V: TRBV30
DNA: TGTGCCTGGAGTAAGGACAACTCCTACGAGCAGTACTTC
CDR3: CAWSKDNSYEQYF

D: NA
size: NA
J: TRBJ2-3
V: TRBV7-9
DNA: TGTGCCAGCACCATAGAGGGGGAATCGGATACGCAGTATTTT
CDR3: CASTIEGESDTQYF

D: TRBD2
size: NA
J: TRBJ2-7
V: TRBV6-5
DNA: TGTGCCAGCAGTTATTCGGGGGGGCATAGTTACGAGCAGTACTTC
CDR3: CASSYSGGHSYEQYF

D: TRBD1
size: NA
J: TRBJ2-2
V: TRBV5-4
DNA: TGTGCCAGCAGCCACCGGGACAGGGACACCGGGGAGCTGTTTTTT
CDR3: CASSHRDRDTGELFF

D: TRBD2
size: NA
J: TRBJ2-7
V: TRBV30
DNA: TGTGCCTGGAGTGTACAAGGATTCGGGAGGGAGCAGTACTTC
CDR3: CAWSVQGFGREQYF

D: NA
size: NA
J: TRBJ2-6
V: TRBV6-4
DNA: TGTGCCAGCAGTGACTCCTGGGGCTCTGGGGCCAACGTCCTGACTTTC
CDR3: CASSDSWGSGANVLTF

D: NA
size: NA
J: TRBJ2-7
V: TRBV7-2
DNA: TGTGCCAGCAGCTTAGCGCCTCAGGGGGGCCACGAGCAGTACTTC
CDR3: CASSLAPQGGHEQYF

D: NA
size: NA
J: TRBJ2-3
V: TRBV5-1
DNA: TGCGCCAGCAGCTTGCCCTCTAGCGGCAGGGGAGATACGCAGTATTTT
CDR3: CASSLPSSGRGDTQYF